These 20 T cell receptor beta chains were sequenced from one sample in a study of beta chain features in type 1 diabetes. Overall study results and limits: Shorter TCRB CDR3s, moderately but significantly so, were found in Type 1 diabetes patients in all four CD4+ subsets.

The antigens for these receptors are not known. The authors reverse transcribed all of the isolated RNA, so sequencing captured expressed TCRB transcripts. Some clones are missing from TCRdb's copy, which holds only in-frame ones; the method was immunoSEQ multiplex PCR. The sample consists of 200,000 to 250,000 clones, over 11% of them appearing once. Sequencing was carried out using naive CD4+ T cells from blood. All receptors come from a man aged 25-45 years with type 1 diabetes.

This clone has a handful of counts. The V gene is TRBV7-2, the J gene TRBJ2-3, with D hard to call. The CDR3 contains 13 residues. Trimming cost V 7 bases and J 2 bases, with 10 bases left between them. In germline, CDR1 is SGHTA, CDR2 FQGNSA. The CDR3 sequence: CASKEQNTDTQYF. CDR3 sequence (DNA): TGTGCCAGCAAGGAGCAAAACACAGATACGCAGTATTTT.

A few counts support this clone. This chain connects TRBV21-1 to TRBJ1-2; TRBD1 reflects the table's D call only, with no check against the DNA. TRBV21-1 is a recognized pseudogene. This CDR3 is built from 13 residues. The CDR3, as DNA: TGTGCCAGCAGCCAGGGACAGACTCGAGGCTACACCTTC. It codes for CASSQGQTRGYTF.

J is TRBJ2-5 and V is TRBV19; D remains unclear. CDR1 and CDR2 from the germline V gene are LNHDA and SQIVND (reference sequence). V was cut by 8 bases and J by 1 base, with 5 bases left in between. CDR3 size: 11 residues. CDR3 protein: CASSVQETQYF. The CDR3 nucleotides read TGTGCCAGTTCAGTCCAAGAGACCCAGTACTTC.

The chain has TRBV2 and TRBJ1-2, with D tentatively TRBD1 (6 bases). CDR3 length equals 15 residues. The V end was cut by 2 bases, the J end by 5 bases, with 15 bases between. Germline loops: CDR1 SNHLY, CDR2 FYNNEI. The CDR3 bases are TGTGCCAGCAGTGAAAGCCAGGGGTTGGCGTATGGCTACACCTTC. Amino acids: CASSESQGLAYGYTF.

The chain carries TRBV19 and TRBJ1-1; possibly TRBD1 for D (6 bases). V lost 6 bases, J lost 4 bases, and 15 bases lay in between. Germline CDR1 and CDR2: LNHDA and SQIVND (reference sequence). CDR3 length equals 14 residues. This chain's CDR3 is CASSTGPRGTEAFF. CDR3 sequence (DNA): TGTGCCAGTAGCACAGGGCCACGGGGCACTGAAGCTTTCTTT.

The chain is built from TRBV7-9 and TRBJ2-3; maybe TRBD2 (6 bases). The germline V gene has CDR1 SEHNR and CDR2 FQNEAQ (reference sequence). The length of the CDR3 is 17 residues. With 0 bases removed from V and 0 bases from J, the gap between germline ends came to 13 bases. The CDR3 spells CASSLAPGTGSTDTQYF. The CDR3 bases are TGTGCCAGCAGCTTAGCGCCCGGGACTGGGAGCACAGATACGCAGTATTTT.

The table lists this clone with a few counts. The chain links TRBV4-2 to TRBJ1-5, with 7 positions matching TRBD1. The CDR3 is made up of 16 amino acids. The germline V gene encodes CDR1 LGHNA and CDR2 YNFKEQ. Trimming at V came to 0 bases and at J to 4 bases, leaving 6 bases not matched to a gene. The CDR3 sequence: CASSQDEGAVNQPQHF. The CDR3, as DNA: TGTGCCAGCAGCCAAGATGAGGGGGCAGTAAATCAGCCCCAGCATTTT.

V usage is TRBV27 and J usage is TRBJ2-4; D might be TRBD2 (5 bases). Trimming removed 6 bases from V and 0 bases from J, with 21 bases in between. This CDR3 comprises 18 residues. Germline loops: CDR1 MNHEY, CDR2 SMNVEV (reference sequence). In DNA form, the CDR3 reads TGTGCCAGCAGGGAGCCCCAGCGGCCCGGTGTAGCCAAAAACATTCAGTACTTC. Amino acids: CASREPQRPGVAKNIQYF.

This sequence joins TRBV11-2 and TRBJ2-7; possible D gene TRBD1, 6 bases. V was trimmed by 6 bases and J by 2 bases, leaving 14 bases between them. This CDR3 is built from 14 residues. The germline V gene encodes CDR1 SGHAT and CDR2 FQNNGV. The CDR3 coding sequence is TGTGCCAGCAGTTTCGACAGGCTAACCTACGAGCAGTACTTC. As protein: CASSFDRLTYEQYF.

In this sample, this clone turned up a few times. CDR3 residues: CASTRQGNTDTQYF. DNA for the CDR3: TGTGCCAGCACTCGACAGGGTAATACAGATACGCAGTATTTT. The V gene is TRBV6-5, the J gene TRBJ2-3; 7 positions agree with TRBD1. The CDR3 has 14 amino acids. J gave up 3 bases and V 7 bases, and 7 bases lay outside the gene matches. Germline values: CDR1 MNHEY, CDR2 SVGAGI.

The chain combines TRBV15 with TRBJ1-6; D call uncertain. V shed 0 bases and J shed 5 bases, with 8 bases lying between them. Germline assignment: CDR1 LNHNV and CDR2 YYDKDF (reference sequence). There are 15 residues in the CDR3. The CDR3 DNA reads TGTGCCACCAGCAGAGATTTGGCGGATAATTCACCCCTCCACTTT. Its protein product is CATSRDLADNSPLHF.

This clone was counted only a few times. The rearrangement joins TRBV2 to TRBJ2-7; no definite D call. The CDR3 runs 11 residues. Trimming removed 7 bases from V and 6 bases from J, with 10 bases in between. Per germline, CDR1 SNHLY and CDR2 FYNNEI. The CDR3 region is CASKRAPEQYF. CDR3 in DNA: TGTGCCAGCAAAAGAGCCCCCGAGCAGTACTTC.

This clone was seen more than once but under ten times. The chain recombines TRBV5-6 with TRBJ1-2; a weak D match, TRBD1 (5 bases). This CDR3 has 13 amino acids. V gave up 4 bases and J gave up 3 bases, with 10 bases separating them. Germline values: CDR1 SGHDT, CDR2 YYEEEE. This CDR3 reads CASSPGGDYGYTF. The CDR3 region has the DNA TGTGCCAGCAGCCCCGGGGGAGACTATGGCTACACCTTC.

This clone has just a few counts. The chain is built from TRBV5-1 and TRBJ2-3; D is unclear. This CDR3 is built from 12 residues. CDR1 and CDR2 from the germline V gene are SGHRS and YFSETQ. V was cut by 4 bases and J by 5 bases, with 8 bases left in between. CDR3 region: CASSPRGDTQYF. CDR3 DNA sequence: TGCGCCAGCAGCCCACGAGGAGATACGCAGTATTTT.

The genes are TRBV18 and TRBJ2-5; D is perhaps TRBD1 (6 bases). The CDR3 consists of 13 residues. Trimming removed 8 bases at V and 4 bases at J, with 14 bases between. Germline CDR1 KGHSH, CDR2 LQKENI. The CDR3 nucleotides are TGTGCCAGCGCCCGGACAGATGGAGAGACCCAGTACTTC. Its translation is CASARTDGETQYF.

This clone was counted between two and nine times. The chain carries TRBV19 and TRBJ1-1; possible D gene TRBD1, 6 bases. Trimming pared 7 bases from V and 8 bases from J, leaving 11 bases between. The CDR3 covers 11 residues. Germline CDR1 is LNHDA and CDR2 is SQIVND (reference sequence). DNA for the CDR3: TGTGCCAGTACCTCCGGGACAGAAGCTTTCTTT. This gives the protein CASTSGTEAFF.

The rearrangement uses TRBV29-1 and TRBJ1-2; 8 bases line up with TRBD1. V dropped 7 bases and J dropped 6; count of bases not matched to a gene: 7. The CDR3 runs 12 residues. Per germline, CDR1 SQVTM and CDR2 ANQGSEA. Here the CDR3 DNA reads TGCAGCGGCGAGACAGGGGCTGATGGCTACACCTTC. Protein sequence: CSGETGADGYTF.

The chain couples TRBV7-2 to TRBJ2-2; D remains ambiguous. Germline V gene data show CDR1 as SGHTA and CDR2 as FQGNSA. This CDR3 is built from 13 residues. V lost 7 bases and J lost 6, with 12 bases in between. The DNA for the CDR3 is TGTGCCAGCACCCCCGGGTACGCCGGGGAGCTGTTTTTT. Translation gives CASTPGYAGELFF.

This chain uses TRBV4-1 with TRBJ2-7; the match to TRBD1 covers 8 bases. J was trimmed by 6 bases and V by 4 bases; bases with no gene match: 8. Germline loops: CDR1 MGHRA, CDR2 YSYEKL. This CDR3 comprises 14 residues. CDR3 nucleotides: TGCGCCAGCAGCCCCGGACAGGGAGAAGGCGAGCAGTACTTC. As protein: CASSPGQGEGEQYF.

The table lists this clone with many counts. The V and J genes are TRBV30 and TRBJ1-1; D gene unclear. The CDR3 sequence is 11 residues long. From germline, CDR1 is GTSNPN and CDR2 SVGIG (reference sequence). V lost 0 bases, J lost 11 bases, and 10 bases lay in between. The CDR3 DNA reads TGTGCCTGGAGTGTACCCGGTCGGGCTTTCTTT. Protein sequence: CAWSVPGRAFF. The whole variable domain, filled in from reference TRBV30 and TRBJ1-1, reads SQTIHQWPATLVQPVGSPLSLECTVEGTSNPNLYWYRQAAGRGLQLLFYSVGIGQISSEVPQNLSASRPQDRQFILSSKKLLLSDSGFYLCAWSVPGRAFFGQGTRLTVV.